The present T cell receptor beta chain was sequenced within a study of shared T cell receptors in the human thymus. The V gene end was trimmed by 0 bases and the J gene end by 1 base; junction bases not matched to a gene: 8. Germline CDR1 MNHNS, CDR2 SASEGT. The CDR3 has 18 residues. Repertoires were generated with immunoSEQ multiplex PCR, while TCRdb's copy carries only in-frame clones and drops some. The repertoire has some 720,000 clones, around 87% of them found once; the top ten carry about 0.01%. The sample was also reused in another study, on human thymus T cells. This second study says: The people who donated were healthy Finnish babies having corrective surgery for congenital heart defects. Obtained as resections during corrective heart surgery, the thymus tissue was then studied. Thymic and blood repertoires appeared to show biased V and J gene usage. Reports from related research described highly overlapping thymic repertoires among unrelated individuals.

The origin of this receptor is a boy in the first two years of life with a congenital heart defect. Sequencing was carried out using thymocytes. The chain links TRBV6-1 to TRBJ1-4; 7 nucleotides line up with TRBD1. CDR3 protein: CASSEAKGQTLTNEKLFF. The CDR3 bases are TGTGCCAGCAGTGAAGCGAAGGGACAGACTTTAACTAATGAAAAACTGTTTTTT.